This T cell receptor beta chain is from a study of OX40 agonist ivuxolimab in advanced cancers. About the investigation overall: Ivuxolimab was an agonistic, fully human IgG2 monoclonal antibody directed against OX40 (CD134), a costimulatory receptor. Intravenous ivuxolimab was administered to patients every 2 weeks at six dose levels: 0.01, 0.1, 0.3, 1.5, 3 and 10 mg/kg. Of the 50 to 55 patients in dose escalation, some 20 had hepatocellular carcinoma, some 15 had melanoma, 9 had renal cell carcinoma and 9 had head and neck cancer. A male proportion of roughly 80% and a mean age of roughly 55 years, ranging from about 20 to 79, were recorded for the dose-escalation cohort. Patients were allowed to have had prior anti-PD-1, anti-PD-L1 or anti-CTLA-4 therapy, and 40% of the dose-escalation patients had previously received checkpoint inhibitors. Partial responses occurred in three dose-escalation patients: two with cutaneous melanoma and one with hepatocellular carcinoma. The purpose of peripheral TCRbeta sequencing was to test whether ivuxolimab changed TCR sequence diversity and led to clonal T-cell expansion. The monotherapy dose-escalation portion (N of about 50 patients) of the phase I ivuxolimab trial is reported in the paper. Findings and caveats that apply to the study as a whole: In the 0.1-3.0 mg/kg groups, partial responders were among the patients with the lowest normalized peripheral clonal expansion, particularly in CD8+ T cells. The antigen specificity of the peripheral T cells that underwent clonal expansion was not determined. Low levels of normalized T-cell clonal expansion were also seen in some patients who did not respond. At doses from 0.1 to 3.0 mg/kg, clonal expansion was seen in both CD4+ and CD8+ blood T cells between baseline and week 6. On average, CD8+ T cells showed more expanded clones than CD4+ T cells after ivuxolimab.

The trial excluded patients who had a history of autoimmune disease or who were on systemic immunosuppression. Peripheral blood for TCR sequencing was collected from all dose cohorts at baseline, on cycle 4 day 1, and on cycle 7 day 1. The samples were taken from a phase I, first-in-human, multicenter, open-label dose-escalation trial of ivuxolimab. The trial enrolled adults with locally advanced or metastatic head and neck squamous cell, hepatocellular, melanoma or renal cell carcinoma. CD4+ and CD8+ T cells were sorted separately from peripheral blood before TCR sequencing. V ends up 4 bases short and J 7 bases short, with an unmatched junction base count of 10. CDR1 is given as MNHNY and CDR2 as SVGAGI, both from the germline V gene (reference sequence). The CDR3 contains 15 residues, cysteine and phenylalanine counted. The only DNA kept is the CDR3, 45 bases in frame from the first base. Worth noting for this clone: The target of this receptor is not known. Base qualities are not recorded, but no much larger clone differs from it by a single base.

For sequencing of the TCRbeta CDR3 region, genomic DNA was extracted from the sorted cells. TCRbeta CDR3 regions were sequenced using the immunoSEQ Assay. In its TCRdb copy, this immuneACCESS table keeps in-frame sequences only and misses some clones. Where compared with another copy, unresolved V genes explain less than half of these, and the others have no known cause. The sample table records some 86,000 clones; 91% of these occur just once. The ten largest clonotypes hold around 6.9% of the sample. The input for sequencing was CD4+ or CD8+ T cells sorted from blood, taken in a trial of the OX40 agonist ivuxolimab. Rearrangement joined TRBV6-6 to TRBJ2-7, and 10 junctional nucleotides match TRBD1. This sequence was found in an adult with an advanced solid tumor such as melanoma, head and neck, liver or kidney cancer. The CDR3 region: CASSSTGQGLWEQYF. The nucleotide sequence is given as TGTGCCAGCAGTTCTACGGGACAGGGGTTGTGGGAGCAGTACTTC.